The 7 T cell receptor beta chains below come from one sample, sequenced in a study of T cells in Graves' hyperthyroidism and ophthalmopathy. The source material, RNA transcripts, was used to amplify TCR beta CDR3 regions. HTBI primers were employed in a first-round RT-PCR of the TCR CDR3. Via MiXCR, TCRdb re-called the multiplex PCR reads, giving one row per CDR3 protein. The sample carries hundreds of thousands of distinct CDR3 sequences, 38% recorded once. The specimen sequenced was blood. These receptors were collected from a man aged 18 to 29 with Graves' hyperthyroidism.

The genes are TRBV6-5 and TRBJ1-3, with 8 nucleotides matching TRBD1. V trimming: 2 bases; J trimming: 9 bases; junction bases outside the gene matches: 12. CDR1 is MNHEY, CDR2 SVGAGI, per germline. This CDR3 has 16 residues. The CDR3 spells CASSYPRTGPHSTIYF. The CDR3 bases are TGTGCCAGCAGTTACCCCCGGACAGGGCCGCATAGCACCATATATTTT.

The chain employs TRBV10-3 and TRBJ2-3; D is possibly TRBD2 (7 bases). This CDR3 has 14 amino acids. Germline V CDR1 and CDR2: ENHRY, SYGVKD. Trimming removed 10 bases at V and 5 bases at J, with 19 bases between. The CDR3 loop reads CASSTAGAVDTQYF. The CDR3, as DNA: TGTGCCAGCAGCACTGCGGGGGCCGTAGATACGCAGTATTTT.

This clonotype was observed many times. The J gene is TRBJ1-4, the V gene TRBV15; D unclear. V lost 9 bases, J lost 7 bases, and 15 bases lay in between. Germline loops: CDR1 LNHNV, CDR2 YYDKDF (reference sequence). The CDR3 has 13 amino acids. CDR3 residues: CATVSMSGEKLFF. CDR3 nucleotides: TGTGCCACGGTATCCATGTCTGGTGAAAAACTGTTTTTT.

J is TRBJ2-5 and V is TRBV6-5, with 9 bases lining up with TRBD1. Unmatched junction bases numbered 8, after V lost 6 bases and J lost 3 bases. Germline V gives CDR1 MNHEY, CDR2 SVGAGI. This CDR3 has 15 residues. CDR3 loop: CASSPRDRAEETQYF. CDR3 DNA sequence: TGTGCCAGCAGCCCCCGGGACAGGGCAGAAGAGACCCAGTACTTC.

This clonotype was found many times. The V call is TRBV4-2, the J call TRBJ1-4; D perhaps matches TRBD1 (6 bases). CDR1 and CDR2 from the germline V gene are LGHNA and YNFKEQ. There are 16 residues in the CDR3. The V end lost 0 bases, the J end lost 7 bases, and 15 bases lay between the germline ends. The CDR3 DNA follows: TGTGCCAGCAGCCAAGATTTGGTCACGGGGGCTGAAAAACTGTTTTTT. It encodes CASSQDLVTGAEKLFF.

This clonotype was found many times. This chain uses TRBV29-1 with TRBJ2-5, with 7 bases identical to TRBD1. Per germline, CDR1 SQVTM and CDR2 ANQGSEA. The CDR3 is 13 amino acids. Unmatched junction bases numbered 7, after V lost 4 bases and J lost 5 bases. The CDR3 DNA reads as TGCAGCGTTGGACAGGGCCTCCGGGAGACCCAGTACTTC. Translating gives CSVGQGLRETQYF.

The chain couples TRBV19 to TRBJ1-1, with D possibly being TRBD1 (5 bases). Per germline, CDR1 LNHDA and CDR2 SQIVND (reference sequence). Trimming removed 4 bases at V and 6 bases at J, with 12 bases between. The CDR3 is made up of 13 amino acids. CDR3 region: CASSTPGGAEAFF. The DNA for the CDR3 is TGTGCCAGTAGTACCCCCGGGGGAGCTGAAGCTTTCTTT.